These 7 T cell receptor beta chains were all obtained from the same sample, sequenced in a study of blood T cell repertoires in COVID-19. Some clones are missing from TCRdb's copy, which holds only in-frame ones; the method was immunoSEQ multiplex PCR. The table shows 250,000 to 400,000 clones, with 85% to 90% occurring only once. The sequencing sample was made of peripheral blood. The receptors derive from a woman aged 25-40 years with COVID-19, enrolled during active disease.

The CDR3 loop is CASSIGEQPFSGNTIYF. The CDR3 DNA reads TGTGCCAGTAGTATAGGAGAACAGCCATTCTCTGGAAACACCATATATTTT. This rearrangement joins TRBV19 to TRBJ1-3, with no clear D. Germline loops: CDR1 LNHDA, CDR2 SQIVND (reference sequence). The V end lost 1 base, the J end lost 0 bases, and 13 bases lay between the germline ends. This CDR3 is 17 amino acids long.

The chain is built from TRBV6-6 and TRBJ2-7; TRBD1 matches 8 bases. The germline V gene has CDR1 MNHNY and CDR2 SVGAGI (reference sequence). This CDR3 spans 15 amino acids. J gave up 0 bases and V 5 bases, and 6 bases lay outside the gene matches. CDR3 DNA sequence: TGTGCCAGCAGTAAAGGACAGGGAACCTCCTACGAGCAGTACTTC. Translated, it gives CASSKGQGTSYEQYF.

Here the CDR3 reads CASSISGGVNQPQHF. In DNA form, the CDR3 reads TGTGCCAGTAGTATAAGCGGGGGAGTAAATCAGCCCCAGCATTTT. This sequence joins TRBV19 and TRBJ1-5; a possible D gene is TRBD1 (5 bases). The CDR3 loop spans 15 amino acids. Germline-derived CDR1 and CDR2 are LNHDA and SQIVND (reference sequence). V shed 2 bases and J shed 4 bases, with 12 bases lying between them.

V is TRBV5-1 and J is TRBJ2-2; 12 nucleotides line up with TRBD2. This CDR3 is built from 16 residues. Germline CDR1 reads SGHRS; CDR2 reads YFSETQ. V gave up 2 bases and J gave up 5 bases; unmatched junction bases: 4. DNA for the CDR3: TGCGCCAGCAGCTTACTAGCGGGAGGAGGGACCGGGGAGCTGTTTTTT. This translates into CASSLLAGGGTGELFF.

This clone has just one count. The chain carries TRBV30 and TRBJ2-2; possible D gene TRBD2, 5 bases. The CDR3 is 15 residues long. V lost 3 bases to trimming and J lost 1 base, with 12 bases between them. Germline CDR1 reads GTSNPN; CDR2 reads SVGIG (reference sequence). The CDR3 reads CAWSPPSGNTGELFF. CDR3 DNA: TGTGCCTGGAGCCCGCCCAGCGGGAACACCGGGGAGCTGTTTTTT.

The chain has TRBV18 and TRBJ1-1; D ambiguous. Trimming pared 2 bases from V and 0 bases from J, leaving 7 bases between. Germline V gene data show CDR1 as KGHSH and CDR2 as LQKENI. The CDR3 covers 14 residues. CDR3 loop: CASSPTVMNTEAFF. The DNA for the CDR3 is TGTGCCAGCTCACCAACGGTAATGAACACTGAAGCTTTCTTT.

The V and J genes are TRBV19 and TRBJ2-7; 10 positions agree with TRBD1. The germline CDR1 and CDR2 sequences are LNHDA and SQIVND (reference sequence). The junction had 8 bases not matched to a gene; V was cut back by 6 bases and J by 3 bases. This CDR3 contains 15 residues. DNA for the CDR3: TGTGCCAGTAGCCTGGGGGACAGGGGATACTACGAGCAGTACTTC. It translates to CASSLGDRGYYEQYF.